This T cell receptor (beta chain) was sequenced for a study of OX40 agonist ivuxolimab in advanced cancers. In the study overall: Ivuxolimab was an agonistic, fully human IgG2 monoclonal antibody directed against OX40 (CD134), a costimulatory receptor. Intravenous ivuxolimab was administered to patients every 2 weeks at six dose levels: 0.01, 0.1, 0.3, 1.5, 3 and 10 mg/kg. Among the approximately 50 dose-escalation patients, around 20 had hepatocellular carcinoma, about 15 melanoma, 9 renal cell carcinoma and 9 head and neck cancer. A male proportion of nearly 85% and a mean age of approximately 62 years, ranging from roughly 23 to 90, were recorded for the dose-escalation cohort. Patients were allowed to have had prior anti-PD-1, anti-PD-L1 or anti-CTLA-4 therapy, and approximately 39% of the dose-escalation patients had been treated with checkpoint inhibitors. Three dose-escalation patients achieved partial responses, one with hepatocellular carcinoma and two with cutaneous melanoma. The point of sequencing TCRbeta in the periphery was to test whether ivuxolimab changed TCR sequence diversity and drove clonal T-cell expansion. The paper covers the monotherapy dose-escalation part of the phase I ivuxolimab trial, which included N = 52 patients. Study-level results and caveats: In the 0.1-3.0 mg/kg groups, partial responders had among the lowest normalized peripheral clonal expansion, particularly in CD8+ T cells. After ivuxolimab, CD8+ T cells had more expanded clones than CD4+ T cells on average. Low levels of normalized T-cell clonal expansion were also seen in some patients who did not respond. The antigen specificity of the peripheral T cells that underwent clonal expansion was not determined. At doses from 0.1 to 3.0 mg/kg, clonal expansion was seen in both CD4+ and CD8+ blood T cells between baseline and week 6.

Inclusive of the bounding cysteine and phenylalanine, the CDR3 is 12 residues long. The DNA shown is the 36-base CDR3, in frame from base 1. Sequences SGHRS (CDR1) and YFSETQ (CDR2) are obtained from the germline V gene. V loses 3 bases, J loses 8 bases, and the germline ends lie 11 bases apart. Points on this clone: The target of this receptor is not known. It has no much larger one-base neighbor in the sample; base qualities were not kept.

Patients with autoimmune disease history or receiving systemic immunosuppression were excluded from the trial. Peripheral blood for TCR sequencing was collected from all dose cohorts at baseline, on cycle 4 day 1, and on cycle 7 day 1. Samples came from an open-label, multicenter, first-in-human phase I dose-escalation trial of ivuxolimab. Adults with locally advanced or metastatic melanoma, renal cell, hepatocellular, or head and neck squamous cell carcinoma were enrolled in the trial. Before TCR sequencing, CD4+ T cells and CD8+ T cells from peripheral blood were sorted into separate populations. Genomic DNA was extracted from sorted cells for sequencing of the TCRbeta CDR3 region. TCRbeta CDR3 regions were sequenced using the immunoSEQ Assay. TCRdb took over this immuneACCESS table, retaining in-frame rearrangements with V and J assigned. Such tables are incomplete; in checked studies, under half of the missing clones stem from an unresolved V gene, and the remainder is unexplained. A total of about 42,000 clones appear in this sample, around 86% of them only once. The biggest ten clones account for more than 12% of the sample.

Here the chain combines TRBV5-1 and TRBJ1-1, with TRBD1 tentatively as D gene (6 bases match). The sample consisted of CD4+ or CD8+ T cells sorted from blood, taken in a trial of the OX40 agonist ivuxolimab. The receptor comes from an adult with an advanced solid tumor such as melanoma, head and neck, liver or kidney cancer. The CDR3 loop reads CASSSGGQEAFF. At the DNA level, the sequence is TGCGCCAGCAGCTCGGGGGGCCAAGAAGCTTTCTTT.